This TCR beta chain was identified in a study of cytomegalovirus exposure and HLA in healthy donors. Germline CDR1 is SEHNR and CDR2 is FQNEAQ (reference sequence). The CDR3 is made up of 14 amino acids. With 3 bases removed from V and 4 bases from J, the gap between germline ends came to 7 bases. On this clone: The antigen remains unidentified.

Regarding the study as a whole: It was reportedly the case that the classifier diagnosed cytomegalovirus status with high specificity and sensitivity. Later, an analysis found that common viral pathogens appeared to be linked with several of the most significant clusters.

Vbeta (60) and Jbeta (13) primers were used in the PCR. The protocol was immunoSEQ multiplex PCR, while the TCRdb copy is restricted to in-frame clones and leaves out a portion. The data show over 150,000 clones, approximately 78% seen once. This TCR was recovered from a girl aged 2 to 9 in good health and CMV-seropositive. Sequencing input: PBMCs. V is TRBV7-9 and J is TRBJ2-6; possible D gene TRBD1, 5 bases. CDR3 sequence: CASSLGLGANVLTF. For the CDR3, the DNA is TGTGCCAGCAGCTTGGGGCTGGGGGCCAACGTCCTGACTTTC.